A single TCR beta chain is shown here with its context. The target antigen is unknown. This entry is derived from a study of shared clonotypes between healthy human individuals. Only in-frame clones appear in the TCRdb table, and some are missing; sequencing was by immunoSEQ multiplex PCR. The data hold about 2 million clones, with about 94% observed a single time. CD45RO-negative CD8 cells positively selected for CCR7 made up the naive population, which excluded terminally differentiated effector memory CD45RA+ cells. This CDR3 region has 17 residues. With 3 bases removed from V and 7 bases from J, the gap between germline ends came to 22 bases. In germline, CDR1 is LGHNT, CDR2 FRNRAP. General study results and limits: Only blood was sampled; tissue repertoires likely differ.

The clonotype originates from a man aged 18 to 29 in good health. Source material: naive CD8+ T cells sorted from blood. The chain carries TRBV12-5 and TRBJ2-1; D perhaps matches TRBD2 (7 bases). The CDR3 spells CASGFSSRGAGWNEQFF. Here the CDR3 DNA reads TGTGCTAGTGGTTTCTCATCCCGGGGGGCCGGGTGGAATGAGCAGTTCTTC. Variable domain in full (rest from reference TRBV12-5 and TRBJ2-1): DARVTQTPRHKVTEMGQEVTMRCQPILGHNTVFWYRQTMMQGLELLAYFRNRAPLDDSGMPKDRFSAEMPDATLATLKIQPSEPRDSAVYFCASGFSSRGAGWNEQFFGPGTRLTVL.